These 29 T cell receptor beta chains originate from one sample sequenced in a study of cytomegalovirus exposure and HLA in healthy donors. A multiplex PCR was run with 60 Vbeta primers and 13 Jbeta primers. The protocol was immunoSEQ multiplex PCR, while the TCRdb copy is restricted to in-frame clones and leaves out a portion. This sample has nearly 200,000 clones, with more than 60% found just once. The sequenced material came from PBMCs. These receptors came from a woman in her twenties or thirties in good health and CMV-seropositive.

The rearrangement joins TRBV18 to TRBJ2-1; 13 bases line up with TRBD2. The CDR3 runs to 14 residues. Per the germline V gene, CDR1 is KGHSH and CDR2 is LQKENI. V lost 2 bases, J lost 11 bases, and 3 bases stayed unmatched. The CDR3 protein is CASSPTGLAGKQFF. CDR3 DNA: TGTGCCAGCTCACCAACGGGACTAGCGGGAAAGCAGTTCTTC.

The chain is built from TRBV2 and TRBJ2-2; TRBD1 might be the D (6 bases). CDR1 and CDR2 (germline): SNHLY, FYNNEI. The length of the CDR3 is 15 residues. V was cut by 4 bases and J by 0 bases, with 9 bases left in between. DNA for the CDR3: TGTGCCAGCAGTGGGACAGCCTCGAACACCGGGGAGCTGTTTTTT. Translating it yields CASSGTASNTGELFF.

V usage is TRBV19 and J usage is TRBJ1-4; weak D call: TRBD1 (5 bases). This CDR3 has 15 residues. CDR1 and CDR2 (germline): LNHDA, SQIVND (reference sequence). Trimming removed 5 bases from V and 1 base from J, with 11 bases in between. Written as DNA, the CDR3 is TGTGCCAGTAGTCTCCGGAGGGGAACTAATGAAAAACTGTTTTTT. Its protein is CASSLRRGTNEKLFF.

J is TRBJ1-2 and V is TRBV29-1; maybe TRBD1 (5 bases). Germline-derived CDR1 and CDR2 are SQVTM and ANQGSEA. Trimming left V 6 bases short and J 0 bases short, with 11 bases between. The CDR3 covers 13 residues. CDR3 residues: CSVALGPNYGYTF. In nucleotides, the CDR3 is TGCAGCGTGGCGTTGGGGCCTAACTATGGCTACACCTTC.

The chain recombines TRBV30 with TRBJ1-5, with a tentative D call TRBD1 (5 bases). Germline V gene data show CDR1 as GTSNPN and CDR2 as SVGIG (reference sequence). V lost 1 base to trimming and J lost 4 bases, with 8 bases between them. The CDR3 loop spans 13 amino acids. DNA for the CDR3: TGTGCCTGGAGTGACAGGTTGAATCAGCCCCAGCATTTT. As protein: CAWSDRLNQPQHF.

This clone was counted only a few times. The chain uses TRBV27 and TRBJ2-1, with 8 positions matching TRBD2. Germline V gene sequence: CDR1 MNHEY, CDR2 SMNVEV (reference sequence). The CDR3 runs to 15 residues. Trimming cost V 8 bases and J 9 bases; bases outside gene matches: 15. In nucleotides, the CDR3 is TGTGCCAGCCGGCTAGCGGTAGGACGGGGGGGTGAGCAGTTCTTC. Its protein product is CASRLAVGRGGEQFF.

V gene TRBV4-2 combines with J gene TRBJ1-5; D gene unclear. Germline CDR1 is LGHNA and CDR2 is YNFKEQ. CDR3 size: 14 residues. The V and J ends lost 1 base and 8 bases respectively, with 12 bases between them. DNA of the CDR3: TGTGCCAGCAGCCAAGCGGTCCCATTGGAGCCCCAGCATTTT. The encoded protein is CASSQAVPLEPQHF.

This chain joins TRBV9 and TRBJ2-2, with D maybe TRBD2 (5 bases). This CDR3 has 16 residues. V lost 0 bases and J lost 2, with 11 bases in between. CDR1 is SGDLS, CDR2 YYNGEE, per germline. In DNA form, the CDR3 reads TGTGCCAGCAGCGTAGGTCTGAGGGCCAACACCGGGGAGCTGTTTTTT. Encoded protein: CASSVGLRANTGELFF.

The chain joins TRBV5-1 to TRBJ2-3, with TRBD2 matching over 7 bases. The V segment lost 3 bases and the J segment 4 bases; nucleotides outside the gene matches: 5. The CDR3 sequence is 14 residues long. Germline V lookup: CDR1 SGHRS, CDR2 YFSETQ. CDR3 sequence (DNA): TGCGCCAGCAGCTGGGAGGGCGAGGCAGATACGCAGTATTTT. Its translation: CASSWEGEADTQYF.

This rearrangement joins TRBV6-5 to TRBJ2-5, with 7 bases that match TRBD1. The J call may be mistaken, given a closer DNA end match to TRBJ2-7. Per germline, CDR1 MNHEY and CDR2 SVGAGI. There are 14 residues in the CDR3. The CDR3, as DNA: TGTGCCAGCAGTTACTCGACAGGGCTCTACGAGCAGTACTTC. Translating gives CASSYSTGLYEQYF.

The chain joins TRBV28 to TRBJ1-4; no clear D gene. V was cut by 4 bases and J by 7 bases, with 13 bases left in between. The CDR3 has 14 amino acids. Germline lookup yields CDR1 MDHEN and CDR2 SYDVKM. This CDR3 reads CASSYPGSGEKLFF. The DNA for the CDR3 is TGTGCCAGCAGTTATCCGGGATCTGGTGAAAAACTGTTTTTT.

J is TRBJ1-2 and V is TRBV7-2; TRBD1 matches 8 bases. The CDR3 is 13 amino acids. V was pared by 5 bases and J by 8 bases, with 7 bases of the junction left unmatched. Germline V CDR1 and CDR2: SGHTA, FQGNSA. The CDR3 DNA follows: TGTGCCAGCAGCCCTGGACAGGGAAGGGGCTACACCTTC. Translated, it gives CASSPGQGRGYTF.

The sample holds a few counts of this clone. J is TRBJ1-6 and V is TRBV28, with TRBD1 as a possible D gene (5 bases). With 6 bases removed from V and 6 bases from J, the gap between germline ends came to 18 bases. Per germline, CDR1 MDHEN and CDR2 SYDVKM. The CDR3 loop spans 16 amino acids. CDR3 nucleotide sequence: TGTGCCAGCAGGGGGACTGCGGAGGCTGTTAATTCACCCCTCCACTTT. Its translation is CASRGTAEAVNSPLHF. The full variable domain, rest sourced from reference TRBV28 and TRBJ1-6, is DVKVTQSSRYLVKRTGEKVFLECVQDMDHENMFWYRQDPGLGLRLIYFSYDVKMKEKGDIPEGYSVSREKKERFSLILESASTNQTSMYLCASRGTAEAVNSPLHFGNGTRLTVT.

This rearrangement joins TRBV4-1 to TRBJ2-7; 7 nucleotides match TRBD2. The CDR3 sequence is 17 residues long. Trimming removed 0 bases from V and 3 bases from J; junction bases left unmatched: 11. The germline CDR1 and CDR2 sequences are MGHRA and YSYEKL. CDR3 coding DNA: TGCGCCAGCAGCCAAGATCGCCTCCGGGGGGTCTTCTACGAGCAGTACTTC. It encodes CASSQDRLRGVFYEQYF.

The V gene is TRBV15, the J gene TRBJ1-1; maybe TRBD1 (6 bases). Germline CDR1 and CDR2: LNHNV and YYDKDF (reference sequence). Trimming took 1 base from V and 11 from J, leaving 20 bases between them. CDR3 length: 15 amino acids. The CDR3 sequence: CATSRARMVGRGAFF. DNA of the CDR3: TGTGCCACCAGCAGAGCGAGAATGGTGGGGAGGGGGGCTTTCTTT. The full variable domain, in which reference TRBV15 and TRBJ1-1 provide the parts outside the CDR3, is DAMVIQNPRYQVTQFGKPVTLSCSQTLNHNVMYWYQQKSSQAPKLLFHYYDKDFNNEADTPDNFQSRRPNTSFCFLDIRSPGLGDTAMYLCATSRARMVGRGAFFGQGTRLTVV.

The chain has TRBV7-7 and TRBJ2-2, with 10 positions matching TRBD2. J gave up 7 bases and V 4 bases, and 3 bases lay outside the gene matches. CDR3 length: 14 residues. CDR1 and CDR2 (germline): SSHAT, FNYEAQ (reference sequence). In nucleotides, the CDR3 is TGTGCCAGCAGCTCTAGCGGGAGCATCGGGGAGCTGTTTTTT. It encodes CASSSSGSIGELFF.

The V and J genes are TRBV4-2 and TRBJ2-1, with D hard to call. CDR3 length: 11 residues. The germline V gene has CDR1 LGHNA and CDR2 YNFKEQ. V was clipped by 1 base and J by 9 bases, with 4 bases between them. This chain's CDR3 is CASSQVSEQFF. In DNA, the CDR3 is TGTGCCAGCAGCCAAGTCAGTGAGCAGTTCTTC.

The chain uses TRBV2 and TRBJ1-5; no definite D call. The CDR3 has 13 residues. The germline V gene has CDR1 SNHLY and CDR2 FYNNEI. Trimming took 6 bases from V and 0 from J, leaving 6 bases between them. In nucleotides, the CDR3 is TGTGCCAGCAGCGAGAATAGCAATCAGCCCCAGCATTTT. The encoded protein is CASSENSNQPQHF.

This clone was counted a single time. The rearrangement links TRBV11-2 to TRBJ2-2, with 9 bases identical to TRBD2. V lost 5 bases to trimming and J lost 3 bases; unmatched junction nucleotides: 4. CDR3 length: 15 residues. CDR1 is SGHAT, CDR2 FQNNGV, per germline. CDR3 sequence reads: CASSARTSDTGELFF. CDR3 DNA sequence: TGTGCCAGCAGCGCTCGGACTAGCGACACCGGGGAGCTGTTTTTT.

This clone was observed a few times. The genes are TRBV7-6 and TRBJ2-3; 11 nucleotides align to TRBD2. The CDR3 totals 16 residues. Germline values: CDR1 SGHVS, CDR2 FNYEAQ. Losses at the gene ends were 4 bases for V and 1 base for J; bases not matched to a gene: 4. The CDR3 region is CASSSSGGTGTDTQYF. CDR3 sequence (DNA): TGTGCCAGCAGCTCTAGCGGGGGGACCGGCACAGATACGCAGTATTTT.

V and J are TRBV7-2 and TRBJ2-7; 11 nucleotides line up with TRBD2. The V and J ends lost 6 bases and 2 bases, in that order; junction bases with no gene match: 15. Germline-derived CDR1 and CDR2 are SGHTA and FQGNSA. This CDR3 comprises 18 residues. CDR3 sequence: CASRPTALGLAEPYEQYF. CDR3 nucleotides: TGTGCCAGCAGGCCCACCGCCTTGGGACTAGCGGAACCCTACGAGCAGTACTTC.

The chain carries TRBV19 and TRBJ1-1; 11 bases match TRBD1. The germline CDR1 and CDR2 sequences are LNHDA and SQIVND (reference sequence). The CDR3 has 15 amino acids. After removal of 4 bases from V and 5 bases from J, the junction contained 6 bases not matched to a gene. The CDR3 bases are TGTGCCAGTAGTACTGGACAGGGGGCGATGACTGAAGCTTTCTTT. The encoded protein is CASSTGQGAMTEAFF.

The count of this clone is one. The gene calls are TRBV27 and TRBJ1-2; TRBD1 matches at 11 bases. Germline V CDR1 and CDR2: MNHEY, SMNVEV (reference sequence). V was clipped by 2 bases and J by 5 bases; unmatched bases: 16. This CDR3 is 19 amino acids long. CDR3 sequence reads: CASSLRAPWGGTGGYGYTF. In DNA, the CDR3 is TGTGCCAGCAGTTTAAGAGCTCCATGGGGGGGGACAGGGGGTTATGGCTACACCTTC.

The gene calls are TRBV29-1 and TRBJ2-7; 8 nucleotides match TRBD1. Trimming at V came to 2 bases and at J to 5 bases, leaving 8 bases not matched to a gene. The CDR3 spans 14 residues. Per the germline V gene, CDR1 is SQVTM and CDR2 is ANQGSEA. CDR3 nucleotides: TGCAGCGTTGAAACGACAGGGGCTGGGAACGAGCAGTACTTC. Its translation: CSVETTGAGNEQYF.

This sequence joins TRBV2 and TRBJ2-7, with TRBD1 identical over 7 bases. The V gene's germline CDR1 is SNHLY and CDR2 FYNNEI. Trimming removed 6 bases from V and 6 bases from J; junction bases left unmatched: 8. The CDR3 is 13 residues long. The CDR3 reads CASRDDRVSEQYF. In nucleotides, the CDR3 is TGTGCCAGCAGGGACGACAGGGTGTCCGAGCAGTACTTC.

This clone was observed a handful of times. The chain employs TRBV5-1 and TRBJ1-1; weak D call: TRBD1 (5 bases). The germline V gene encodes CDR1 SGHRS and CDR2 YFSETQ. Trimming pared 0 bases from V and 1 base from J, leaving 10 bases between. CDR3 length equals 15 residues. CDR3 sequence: CASSLVWGPNTEAFF. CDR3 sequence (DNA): TGCGCCAGCAGCTTGGTATGGGGCCCGAACACTGAAGCTTTCTTT.

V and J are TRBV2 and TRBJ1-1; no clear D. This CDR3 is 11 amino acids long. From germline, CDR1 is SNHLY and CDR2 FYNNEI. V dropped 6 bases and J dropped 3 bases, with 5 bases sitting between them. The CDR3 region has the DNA TGTGCCAGCAGCCCCGACACTGAAGCTTTCTTT. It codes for CASSPDTEAFF.

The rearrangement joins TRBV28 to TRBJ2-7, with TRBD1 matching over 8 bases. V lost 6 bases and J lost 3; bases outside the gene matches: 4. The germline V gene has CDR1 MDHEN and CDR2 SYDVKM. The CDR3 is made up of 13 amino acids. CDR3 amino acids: CASRRTGHYEQYF. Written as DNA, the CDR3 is TGTGCCAGCAGGCGGACAGGGCACTACGAGCAGTACTTC.

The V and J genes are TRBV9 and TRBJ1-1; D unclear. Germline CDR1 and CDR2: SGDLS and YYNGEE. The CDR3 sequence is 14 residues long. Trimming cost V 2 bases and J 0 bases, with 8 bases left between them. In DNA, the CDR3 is TGTGCCAGCAGCGTCCGAGAACTGAACACTGAAGCTTTCTTT. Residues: CASSVRELNTEAFF.